This TCR beta chain is drawn from a study of blood T cell repertoires in COVID-19 (dated by TCRdb to 2020 to 2021). Study-wide context: Samples covering the acute and convalescent phases of COVID-19 were provided by collaborators in the United States, Italy and Spain. The material from the prospective study consisted of cDNA or gDNA derived from T cells, B-cell-depleted T cells, or PBMCs. Deeply sampled blood TCRbeta repertoires from subjects exposed to, actively infected with, or recovered from COVID-19 were included in the dataset. A freely available public database, intended as a resource for researchers studying the immune response to SARS-CoV-2, is where the repertoires were released. The samples were drawn from the first 160 participants of the ongoing ImmuneRACE study and from 950 to 1,500 subjects provided by 6 global collaborators. Sample metadata almost always included a de-identified subject ID, COVID-19 status, age in years and sex. Where available, HLA class I and class II types were taken from metadata supplied by the sample provider and were not determined by assay-based typing.

Samples from volunteer blood donors who had recovered from COVID-19 were contributed by a second Seattle source. Whole blood was collected in K2EDTA tubes by collaborating institutions according to the institutions' own protocols. For TCRbeta analysis, collaborators shipped samples in one of three forms: frozen whole blood, isolated PBMCs, or DNA extracted from either of those sample types. Measured from the cysteine to the phenylalanine, the CDR3 is 15 residues long. Only the CDR3 region is kept as DNA, spanning 45 bases read in frame from base 1. The germline V gene provides CDR1 MGHRA and CDR2 YSYEKL. Trimming at the junction amounts to 1 base on V and 8 bases on J, and the germline ends lie 12 bases apart. Of note for this clone: Its antigen specificity is not known. Nothing much larger sits one base from this clone, and base qualities are not available.

TCRbeta CDR3 regions were amplified from genomic DNA by means of the immunoSEQ Assay, a bias-controlled multiplex PCR. The source study handled its data this way. Within the assay, amplification of reference gene primers was used to estimate how many nucleated cells each sample contained. To quantify the absolute abundance of each unique TCRbeta CDR3 rearrangement, sequence reads were collapsed and filtered. For each sample, productive Simpson clonality was calculated as the square root of Simpson's diversity index across productive rearrangements. In its TCRdb copy, this immuneACCESS table keeps in-frame sequences only and misses some clones. Where compared with another copy, unresolved V genes explain less than half of these, and the others have no known cause. Clone size and V and J calls were adopted from that table, with D and trimming inferred from the DNA. The sample has some 270,000 clones on record, around nine tenths of them singletons. Approximately 1.5% of the sample comes from the top ten.

What the work shows at the level of the full study, not this receptor alone: The quantity of clinical and demographic metadata differed by source and by participant and was supplied without curation.

The receptor comes from a woman aged 60-75 years who had recovered from COVID-19. The sequenced sample consisted of peripheral blood. Rearrangement joined TRBV4-1 to TRBJ1-6, and perhaps TRBD1 as D gene, on 5 matching bases. The DNA is TGCGCCAGCAGCCAAGGGGGTTGGGGGGATTCACCCCTCCACTTT. Its amino acids are CASSQGGWGDSPLHF.